This record looks at one T cell receptor beta chain sequence and its context. Its target is not known. Looked up from germline, CDR1 is DFQATT and CDR2 is SNEGSKA (reference sequence). There are 12 residues in the CDR3. Trimming took off 5 bases at V and 7 bases at J, with 12 bases between the two ends. This record belongs to a study of T cells after yellow fever vaccination. Regarding the study as a whole: Clones that expanded after primary vaccination mostly reappeared after the booster (nearly 98% CD4, approximately 85% CD8).

In making TCR cDNA, 5'RACE template switching added a universal primer site and UMIs to it. Via MiXCR, TCRdb re-called the 5' RACE reads, giving one row per CDR3 protein. Among approximately 300,000 distinct CDR3 sequences listed, about 8.7% were seen once. The source was PBMCs, collected on the day of the first yellow fever vaccination. The sequence was obtained from a man between 18 and 35 years old who received the YFV17D yellow fever vaccine. This rearrangement joins TRBV20-1 to TRBJ1-5; unclear D gene. Here the CDR3 DNA reads TGCAGTGCTCTTACGTCGGGGCAGCCCCAGCATTTT. Translating gives CSALTSGQPQHF.